This passage covers 22 T cell receptor beta chains from one sample sequenced in a study of shared clonotypes between healthy human individuals. The data were produced by immunoSEQ multiplex PCR, yet TCRdb's version contains in-frame clones alone and is incomplete. The repertoire holds about 120,000 clones, 68% seen once, with 24% in the top ten. Sequenced: memory CD8+ T cells sorted from blood. Subset noted: CD45RO+ cells pooled with CCR7-negative TemRA cells. Receptors originate from a woman between 25 and 40 years old in good health.

The rearrangement links TRBV7-8 to TRBJ1-2; D is perhaps TRBD1 (5 bases). CDR1 is SGHVS, CDR2 FQNEAQ, per germline. CDR3 length: 15 residues. The V and J ends lost 0 bases and 2 bases respectively, with 10 bases between them. CDR3 bases: TGTGCCAGCAGCTTAGCGGGGGATGGGAACTATGGCTACACCTTC. This encodes CASSLAGDGNYGYTF.

This clone was counted a few times. This chain connects TRBV11-2 to TRBJ1-3; no definite D call. V lost 5 bases and J lost 0, with 11 bases in between. The germline V gene encodes CDR1 SGHAT and CDR2 FQNNGV. The CDR3 loop spans 15 amino acids. The CDR3 spells CASSISGVSGNTIYF. CDR3 DNA sequence: TGTGCCAGCAGCATTTCCGGGGTCTCTGGAAACACCATATATTTT.

V usage is TRBV25-1 and J usage is TRBJ2-2, with 9 nucleotides matching TRBD1. The CDR3 length is 16 residues. CDR1 and CDR2 from the germline V gene are MGHDK and SYGVNS. J was trimmed by 4 bases and V by 3 bases; bases with no gene match: 6. The CDR3 DNA follows: TGTGCCAGCAGTGAGCCGGGACAGGGATTCACCGGGGAGCTGTTTTTT. Its translation is CASSEPGQGFTGELFF.

This rearrangement joins TRBV21-1 to TRBJ2-1; the D call TRBD2 from the table was never checked on the DNA. TRBV21-1 represents a pseudogene. CDR3 length: 16 residues. The CDR3 here is CASSKALPSGYNEQFF. CDR3 coding DNA: TGTGCCAGCAGCAAAGCGCTTCCTAGCGGTTACAATGAGCAGTTCTTC.

This clone occurred a few times. The V and J genes are TRBV29-1 and TRBJ1-2, with TRBD1 as a possible D gene (6 bases). Per germline, CDR1 SQVTM and CDR2 ANQGSEA. CDR3 length: 11 residues. V was cut by 3 bases and J by 8 bases, with 10 bases left in between. The CDR3: CSVDGGGGYTF. CDR3 nucleotides: TGCAGCGTTGATGGGGGCGGAGGCTACACCTTC.

This clone was counted a single time. This chain joins TRBV10-2 and TRBJ2-7, with TRBD1 matching over 7 bases. The CDR3 runs 15 residues. Germline CDR1 is WSHSY and CDR2 is SAAADI. V gave up 6 bases and J gave up 2 bases; unmatched junction bases: 10. CDR3 amino acids: CASSEDRDVTYEQYF. The CDR3 bases are TGCGCCAGCAGCGAAGACAGGGACGTAACCTACGAGCAGTACTTC.

This clone was counted at least ten times. This specimen includes other DNA sequences encoding the same CDR3. The genes are TRBV6-5 and TRBJ2-7, with 9 bases that match TRBD1. This CDR3 spans 14 amino acids. CDR1 is MNHEY, CDR2 SVGAGI, per germline. Unmatched junction bases numbered 4, after V lost 4 bases and J lost 3 bases. The DNA of the CDR3 is TGTGCCAGCAGTTCAGGGACAGGGATCTACGAGCAGTACTTC. Protein: CASSSGTGIYEQYF.

The CDR3: CASSPARDRGNTIYF. The CDR3, as DNA: TGTGCCAGCAGCCCGGCCCGGGACAGGGGAAACACCATATATTTT. The gene calls are TRBV5-5 and TRBJ1-3; 8 bases map to TRBD1. Germline-derived CDR1 and CDR2 are SGHKS and YYEKEE (reference sequence). The V gene end was trimmed by 4 bases and the J gene end by 4 bases; junction bases not matched to a gene: 7. The CDR3 has 15 residues.

The V and J genes are TRBV6-6 and TRBJ2-1; TRBD1 agrees at 10 bases. The CDR3 has 13 amino acids. Trimming cost V 8 bases and J 8 bases; bases outside gene matches: 6. The germline V gene has CDR1 MNHNY and CDR2 SVGAGI (reference sequence). CDR3 amino acids: CASRDRGTDEQFF. As DNA, the CDR3 is TGTGCCAGCCGGGACAGGGGCACGGATGAGCAGTTCTTC.

This clone was counted between two and nine times. The chain uses TRBV6-4 and TRBJ2-1; 8 nucleotides line up with TRBD2. The CDR3 consists of 15 residues. V trimming: 2 bases; J trimming: 7 bases; junction bases outside the gene matches: 7. Germline CDR1 is MRHNA and CDR2 is SNTAGT. The CDR3 DNA reads as TGTGCCAGCAGTGACCAAGCGGGAGAGGGGAATGAGCAGTTCTTC. Translating it yields CASSDQAGEGNEQFF.

This clone was seen at least ten times. The chain's CDR3 is CASSELDRRQPQHF. The DNA of the CDR3 is TGTGCCAGCAGTGAGCTGGACAGGCGTCAGCCCCAGCATTTT. J is TRBJ1-5 and V is TRBV6-1, with 7 nucleotides matching TRBD1. The V segment lost 3 bases and the J segment 6 bases; nucleotides outside the gene matches: 5. The V gene's germline CDR1 is MNHNS and CDR2 SASEGT. The CDR3 runs 14 residues.

This clone was seen at least ten times. The V and J genes are TRBV18 and TRBJ2-7, with D possibly being TRBD2 (5 bases). The CDR3 loop spans 15 amino acids. Germline lookup yields CDR1 KGHSH and CDR2 LQKENI. The V gene lost 3 bases and the J gene lost 5 bases, with 17 bases spanning the gap. CDR3 sequence reads: CASSPGDFSDDEQYF. In DNA, the CDR3 is TGTGCCAGCTCACCCGGGGATTTTAGTGACGACGAGCAGTACTTC.

This clone showed up just a few times. V and J are TRBV28 and TRBJ2-7; D not certain. CDR3 length: 14 residues. Germline values: CDR1 MDHEN, CDR2 SYDVKM. The V gene lost 3 bases and the J gene lost 2 bases, with 11 bases spanning the gap. The CDR3 is CASSFGPNPYEQYF. The CDR3 nucleotides read TGTGCCAGCAGTTTTGGGCCTAATCCCTACGAGCAGTACTTC.

By frequency in the sample, this clone is medium-sized. The genes are TRBV2 and TRBJ2-3, with 10 bases lining up with TRBD2. Germline CDR1 and CDR2: SNHLY and FYNNEI. V lost 1 base, J lost 5 bases, and 3 bases stayed unmatched. The CDR3 loop spans 15 amino acids. The CDR3 here is CASSEEAGGVDTQYF. DNA for the CDR3: TGTGCCAGCAGTGAAGAAGCGGGAGGGGTAGATACGCAGTATTTT. Based on the CDR3 plus reference TRBV2 and TRBJ2-3, the full variable domain is EPEVTQTPSHQVTQMGQEVILRCVPISNHLYFYWYRQILGQKVEFLVSFYNNEISEKSEIFDDQFSVERPDGSNFTLKIRSTKLEDSAMYFCASSEEAGGVDTQYFGPGTRLTVL.

The chain carries TRBV4-2 and TRBJ1-5, with 12 bases aligning to TRBD1. V gave up 0 bases and J gave up 6 bases; unmatched junction bases: 6. This CDR3 is built from 17 residues. Germline V lookup: CDR1 LGHNA, CDR2 YNFKEQ. The CDR3 here is CASSQDRDRGQGQPQHF. CDR3 nucleotides: TGTGCCAGCAGCCAAGATCGGGACAGGGGGCAGGGTCAGCCCCAGCATTTT.

The genes are TRBV2 and TRBJ2-5; TRBD1 matches at 8 bases. This CDR3 spans 15 amino acids. CDR1 is SNHLY and CDR2 is FYNNEI in the germline V gene. Trimming took 6 bases from V and 2 from J; bases not matched to a gene: 8. As DNA, the CDR3 is TGTGCCAGCAGCACCGAAGGACAGGGTCAAGAGACCCAGTACTTC. Translated, it gives CASSTEGQGQETQYF. Full variable domain (rest looked up from reference TRBV2 and TRBJ2-5): EPEVTQTPSHQVTQMGQEVILRCVPISNHLYFYWYRQILGQKVEFLVSFYNNEISEKSEIFDDQFSVERPDGSNFTLKIRSTKLEDSAMYFCASSTEGQGQETQYFGPGTRLLVL.

J is TRBJ1-2 and V is TRBV4-3; D remains unclear. The CDR3 is 14 residues long. The V and J ends lost 1 base and 3 bases respectively, with 9 bases between them. Germline CDR1 reads LGHNA; CDR2 reads YSLEER. The CDR3 DNA reads as TGCGCCAGCAGCCAAGCCCGAGGAGACTATGGCTACACCTTC. Translating it yields CASSQARGDYGYTF.

This chain uses TRBV7-2 with TRBJ2-1, with 9 bases lining up with TRBD2. The CDR3 contains 16 residues. The junction had 4 bases not matched to a gene; V was cut back by 0 bases and J by 4 bases. The germline gives CDR1 SGHTA, CDR2 FQGNSA. CDR3: CASSLASSGEYNEQFF. CDR3 in DNA: TGTGCCAGCAGCTTAGCTTCTAGCGGGGAGTACAATGAGCAGTTCTTC.

The chain employs TRBV7-9 and TRBJ2-5, with 7 bases that match TRBD2. The DNA end favors TRBJ2-7, so the J call may be wrong. Germline-derived CDR1 and CDR2 are SEHNR and FQNEAQ (reference sequence). The CDR3 contains 14 residues. The CDR3 sequence is CASSSLGGYDEQYF. CDR3 in DNA: TGTGCCAGCAGCTCTCTGGGGGGGTATGACGAGCAGTACTTC.

This clone has only a few counts. The chain employs TRBV28 and TRBJ1-2, with D tentatively TRBD1 (6 bases). CDR1 MDHEN and CDR2 SYDVKM come from the germline V gene. The CDR3 runs 18 residues. Trimming took off 4 bases at V and 4 bases at J, with 25 bases between the two ends. The CDR3 DNA sequence: TGTGCCAGCAGTTCAATGGACAGTATCCTTCGCGGCCTCTATGGCTACACCTTC. Its protein is CASSSMDSILRGLYGYTF.

CDR3 region: CASSSPGIRGGSSYEQYF. CDR3 in DNA: TGTGCCAGCAGCTCCCCCGGGATTAGGGGGGGAAGCTCCTACGAGCAGTACTTC. This chain joins TRBV11-2 and TRBJ2-7; D might be TRBD2 (7 bases). The CDR3 consists of 18 residues. Germline V gene lookup returns CDR1 SGHAT and CDR2 FQNNGV. The V and J ends lost 4 bases and 0 bases respectively, with 22 bases between them.

The genes are TRBV29-1 and TRBJ1-2; maybe TRBD1 (6 bases). V lost 4 bases and J lost 3, with 9 bases in between. CDR3 length: 12 residues. Germline V gene sequence: CDR1 SQVTM, CDR2 ANQGSEA. The CDR3: CSVVQGYYGYTF. As DNA, the CDR3 is TGCAGCGTTGTGCAGGGGTACTATGGCTACACCTTC.